In its sample, the clone carrying this T cell receptor (beta chain) was seen once. Its antigen is undetermined. TCR beta CDR3 regions were amplified from RNA. HTBI primers drove first-round RT-PCR of the TCR CDR3. TCRdb redid the calling of the multiplex PCR reads with MiXCR, one entry per CDR3 protein. The sample holds a few hundred thousand distinct CDR3 sequences; about 43% are singletons and the top ten take around 7.7%. The data were taken from a study of T cells in Graves' hyperthyroidism and ophthalmopathy. The study's findings and limits: Ophthalmopathy was told apart from stable hyperthyroidism by a 13 V-J model. Appearing also in blood were most of the thyroid clonotypes expanded above 0.001.

Patients showing uncontrolled infection, other autoimmune disease, pregnancy or lactation were ineligible. Diagnostic assessment was based on clinical symptoms, serum thyroxine and TRAb, thyroid ultrasound and orbital computed tomography. V shed 1 base and J 5 bases; nucleotides not matched to a gene: 9. The CDR3 loop spans 17 amino acids. Germline assignment: CDR1 KGHDR and CDR2 SFDVKD. The sequence came from a woman aged 18-29 years with Graves' hyperthyroidism. Sequencing input: peripheral blood or thyroid tissue (not recorded which). The chain couples TRBV24-1 to TRBJ2-5, with TRBD1 matching 10 bases. DNA for the CDR3: TGTGCCACCAGTGATTTATGGACAGGGGGGAGACCGGAGACCCAGTACTTC. This gives the protein CATSDLWTGGRPETQYF.